The entry that follows covers one TCR beta chain sequence. What it binds is not known. The record originates from a study of PD-L1 blockade in urothelial cancer. The assay was immunoSEQ multiplex PCR, and TCRdb's table has in-frame clones only and misses some. The sample has tens of thousands of clones; approximately 80% are singletons. Study outcomes and limitations: At the 3-week point, tumor-associated blood clones expanded more in durable-benefit patients.

The CDR3 is 12 residues long. CDR1 and CDR2 from the germline V gene are MNHNS and SASEGT. The V and J ends lost 10 bases and 0 bases respectively, with 7 bases between them. Time point defined: pretreatment peripheral blood. Each patient gave between 1 and 8 samples, pretreatment and on-treatment. The rearrangement links TRBV6-1 to TRBJ1-5, with D possibly matching TRBD1 (5 bases). The starting material was PBMCs, obtained around atezolizumab (anti-PD-L1) treatment. The sequence derives from a man aged 70 or older with urothelial cancer. The CDR3 coding sequence is TGTGCCACCCAGGGTAGCAATCAGCCCCAGCATTTT. Translation gives CATQGSNQPQHF.